These 20 T cell receptor beta chains originate from one sample sequenced in a study of control samples from healthy donors and cancer patients. Clones were read by immunoSEQ multiplex PCR, and TCRdb kept only the in-frame ones, dropping some. Of about 140,000 clones in the sample, approximately 94% were seen once. The sequenced sample consisted of blood. The receptors were sampled from a middle-aged man in good health.

The J gene is TRBJ1-1, the V gene TRBV5-4, with D maybe TRBD1 (6 bases). Trimming pared 0 bases from V and 0 bases from J, leaving 12 bases between. Germline lookup yields CDR1 SGHNT and CDR2 YYREEE (reference sequence). The CDR3 sequence is 16 residues long. This CDR3 reads CASSLGGGQLNTEAFF. The DNA of the CDR3 is TGTGCCAGCAGCTTGGGGGGCGGACAGTTGAACACTGAAGCTTTCTTT.

The chain uses TRBV28 and TRBJ1-1; the D gene is possibly TRBD1 (5 bases). CDR1 and CDR2 (germline): MDHEN, SYDVKM. V was shortened by 7 bases and J by 6 bases, with 15 bases between the two germline ends. CDR3 size: 13 residues. CDR3 protein: CASITLWDAEAFF. The CDR3 bases are TGTGCCAGCATTACTCTCTGGGACGCTGAAGCTTTCTTT.

Details on this clone: This CDR3 is missing its conserved last phenylalanine or tryptophan, likely due to a read error. It is unclear where the CDR3 begins or ends on the DNA, so no DNA is shown, and the CDR3 is as TCRdb lists it. J is TRBJ1-1 and V is TRBV20-1; the table's D gene call, TRBD1, was not cross checked with the DNA. CDR1 is DFQATT, CDR2 SNEGSKA, per germline (reference sequence). The length of the CDR3 is 8 amino acids, counting both ends. CDR3 sequence: CSASGDRG.

The V gene is TRBV10-2, the J gene TRBJ1-2; no clear D. CDR1 WSHSY and CDR2 SAAADI come from the germline V gene. The CDR3 runs to 18 residues. V shed 2 bases and J shed 4 bases, with 23 bases lying between them. The CDR3 loop is CASSERRVSGARGYGYTF. Here the CDR3 DNA reads TGCGCCAGCAGTGAGCGTCGAGTCTCAGGCGCCCGGGGCTATGGCTACACCTTC.

V is TRBV9 and J is TRBJ2-3; D remains unclear. This CDR3 comprises 15 residues. The V end was cut by 3 bases, the J end by 2 bases, with 13 bases between. Per the germline V gene, CDR1 is SGDLS and CDR2 is YYNGEE. CDR3 DNA sequence: TGTGCCAGCAGCGCAGGACCTCCGGACACAGATACGCAGTATTTT. It translates to CASSAGPPDTDTQYF.

The chain uses TRBV19 and TRBJ2-5; D remains ambiguous. Germline CDR1 LNHDA, CDR2 SQIVND (reference sequence). This CDR3 region has 14 residues. V lost 1 base, J lost 2 bases, and 8 bases lay in between. The CDR3 loop reads CASSIVAEQETQYF. Here the CDR3 DNA reads TGTGCCAGTAGTATAGTGGCAGAACAAGAGACCCAGTACTTC.

This chain connects TRBV6-5 to TRBJ1-2, with a possible D match to TRBD1 (5 bases). V gave up 5 bases and J gave up 4 bases, with 17 bases separating them. Germline V gene sequence: CDR1 MNHEY, CDR2 SVGAGI. The CDR3 is 15 amino acids. The DNA of the CDR3 is TGTGCCAGCAGTCCCACGGGGCAGTCGGGCTATGGCTACACCTTC. Translation: CASSPTGQSGYGYTF.

The CDR3 loop reads CASSDSSGGYPGELFF. For the CDR3, the DNA is TGTGCCAGCAGTGACTCGAGCGGGGGATACCCCGGGGAGCTGTTTTTT. V and J are TRBV6-4 and TRBJ2-2, with TRBD2 matching 8 bases. V lost 0 bases and J lost 6; bases outside the gene matches: 6. The germline gives CDR1 MRHNA, CDR2 SNTAGT. The length of the CDR3 is 16 residues.

This sequence joins TRBV5-6 and TRBJ2-1; 7 bases align to TRBD1. CDR1 SGHDT and CDR2 YYEEEE come from the germline V gene. Losses at the gene ends were 4 bases for V and 2 bases for J; bases not matched to a gene: 9. The CDR3 length is 16 residues. CDR3 sequence reads: CASSQDTGTAYNEQFF. The CDR3 coding sequence is TGTGCCAGCAGCCAAGATACCGGGACAGCCTACAATGAGCAGTTCTTC.

This chain uses TRBV9 with TRBJ2-7; D unresolved. This CDR3 is built from 13 residues. CDR1 and CDR2 (germline): SGDLS, YYNGEE. Trimming shortened V by 0 bases and J by 2 bases, and 6 bases separated the two germline ends. The CDR3 DNA sequence: TGTGCCAGCAGCGTAGCAGGAACCTACGAGCAGTACTTC. Encoded protein: CASSVAGTYEQYF.

The rearrangement links TRBV5-1 to TRBJ2-7; a possible D gene is TRBD1 (5 bases). Germline CDR1 is SGHRS and CDR2 is YFSETQ. Trimming left V 3 bases short and J 2 bases short, with 15 bases between. This CDR3 contains 15 residues. The chain's CDR3 is CASSSAGRATYEQYF. The CDR3 DNA follows: TGCGCCAGCAGCTCCGCCGGCAGGGCGACCTACGAGCAGTACTTC.

This chain connects TRBV6-5 to TRBJ1-1; weak D call: TRBD1 (6 bases). Per germline, CDR1 MNHEY and CDR2 SVGAGI. Trimming stripped 7 bases from V and 5 bases from J, with 14 bases between. The length of the CDR3 is 13 residues. The CDR3 spells CASTQGRGTEAFF. DNA of the CDR3: TGTGCCAGCACCCAGGGAAGGGGGACTGAAGCTTTCTTT.

The chain uses TRBV29-1 and TRBJ1-1; D gene unclear. The germline V gene encodes CDR1 SQVTM and CDR2 ANQGSEA. Deletions cut 4 bases from V and 5 bases from J, with 8 bases between. The CDR3 spans 11 residues. This CDR3 is CSVARTTEAFF. The CDR3 DNA reads TGCAGCGTTGCGAGAACGACTGAAGCTTTCTTT. Supplemented by reference TRBV29-1 and TRBJ1-1, the full variable domain reads SAVISQKPSRDICQRGTSLTIQCQVDSQVTMMFWYRQQPGQSLTLIATANQGSEATYESGFVIDKFPISRPNLTFSTLTVSNMSPEDSSIYLCSVARTTEAFFGQGTRLTVV.

The rearrangement joins TRBV4-3 to TRBJ1-6; tentatively, D is TRBD1 (6 bases). The CDR3 is made up of 17 amino acids. Germline-derived CDR1 and CDR2 are LGHNA and YSLEER. The V and J ends lost 3 bases and 7 bases respectively, with 19 bases between them. CDR3: CASSQERTGISNSPLHF. Here the CDR3 DNA reads TGCGCCAGCAGCCAGGAAAGAACAGGGATCTCCAATTCACCCCTCCACTTT.

The V and J genes are TRBV27 and TRBJ2-3; no clear D gene. Germline-derived CDR1 and CDR2 are MNHEY and SMNVEV (reference sequence). V was cut by 2 bases and J by 6 bases, with 9 bases left in between. The CDR3 loop spans 13 amino acids. The CDR3 DNA reads as TGTGCCAGCAGTTTAGGCAGGACGGATACGCAGTATTTT. Encoded protein: CASSLGRTDTQYF.

This clone is a singleton in its sample. The gene calls are TRBV6-5 and TRBJ2-1, with 8 bases that match TRBD1. Germline CDR1 reads MNHEY; CDR2 reads SVGAGI. The CDR3 contains 15 residues. With 2 bases clipped from V and 4 bases from J, the junction kept 4 bases outside the gene matches. DNA for the CDR3: TGTGCCAGCAGTTACGCGACAGGGGTATACAATGAGCAGTTCTTC. It specifies CASSYATGVYNEQFF.

The CDR3 sequence: CAISPGQANYGYTF. The CDR3 coding sequence is TGTGCCATAAGCCCCGGACAGGCGAACTATGGCTACACCTTC. The V and J genes are TRBV15 and TRBJ1-2; TRBD1 aligns across 7 bases. CDR1 and CDR2 (germline): LNHNV, YYDKDF (reference sequence). Unmatched junction bases numbered 10, after V lost 10 bases and J lost 2 bases. This CDR3 is 14 amino acids long.

This sequence joins TRBV10-3 and TRBJ2-5; tentative D call: TRBD1 (5 bases). Germline values: CDR1 ENHRY, CDR2 SYGVKD. The CDR3 extends over 14 amino acids. Trimming left V 0 bases short and J 5 bases short, with 10 bases between. CDR3 protein: CAISESVKGETQYF. The CDR3 DNA reads as TGTGCCATCAGTGAGTCGGTAAAGGGGGAGACCCAGTACTTC.

The V call is TRBV5-1, the J call TRBJ1-5; a possible D gene is TRBD1 (6 bases). CDR1 and CDR2 from the germline V gene are SGHRS and YFSETQ. The ends were cut back, 0 bases at V and 4 bases at J, with 11 bases in the middle. The CDR3 runs 15 residues. The CDR3 bases are TGCGCCAGCAGCTTGGCAGGGGTTGGGAATCAGCCCCAGCATTTT. Its protein is CASSLAGVGNQPQHF.

A single count supports this clone. The CDR3 protein is CASSRGQSSGNTIYF. The CDR3 DNA is TGTGCCAGCAGCAGGGGTCAGAGCTCTGGAAACACCATATATTTT. V is TRBV27 and J is TRBJ1-3; D may be TRBD1 (6 bases). The V end lost 6 bases, the J end lost 0 bases, and 12 bases lay between the germline ends. The germline V gene encodes CDR1 MNHEY and CDR2 SMNVEV (reference sequence). This CDR3 region has 15 residues.